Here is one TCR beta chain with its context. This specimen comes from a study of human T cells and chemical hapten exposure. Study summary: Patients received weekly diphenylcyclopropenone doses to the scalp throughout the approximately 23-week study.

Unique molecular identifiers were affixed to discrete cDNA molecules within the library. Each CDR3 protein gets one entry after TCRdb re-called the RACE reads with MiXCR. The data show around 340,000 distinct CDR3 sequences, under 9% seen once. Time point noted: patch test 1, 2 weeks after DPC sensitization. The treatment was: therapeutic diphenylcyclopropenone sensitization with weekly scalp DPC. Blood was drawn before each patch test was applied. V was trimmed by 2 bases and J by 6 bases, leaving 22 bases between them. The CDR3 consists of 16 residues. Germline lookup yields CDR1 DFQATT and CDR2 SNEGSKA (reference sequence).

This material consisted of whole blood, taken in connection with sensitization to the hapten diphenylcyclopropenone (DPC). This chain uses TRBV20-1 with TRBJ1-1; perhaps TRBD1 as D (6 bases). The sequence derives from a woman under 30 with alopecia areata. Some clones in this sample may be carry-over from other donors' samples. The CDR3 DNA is TGCAGTGCTAGATCCCCCAGCGGGGGGCGGATGGCTGAAGCTTTCTTT. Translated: CSARSPSGGRMAEAFF.